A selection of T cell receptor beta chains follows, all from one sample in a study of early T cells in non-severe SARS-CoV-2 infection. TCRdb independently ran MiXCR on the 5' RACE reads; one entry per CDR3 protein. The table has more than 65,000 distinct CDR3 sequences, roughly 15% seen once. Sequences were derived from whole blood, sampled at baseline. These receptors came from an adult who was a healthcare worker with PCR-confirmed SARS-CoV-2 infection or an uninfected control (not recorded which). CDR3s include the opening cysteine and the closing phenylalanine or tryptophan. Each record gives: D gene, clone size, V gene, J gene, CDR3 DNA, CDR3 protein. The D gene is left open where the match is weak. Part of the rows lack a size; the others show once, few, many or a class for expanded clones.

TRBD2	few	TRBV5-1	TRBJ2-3	TGCGCCAGCAGCTCCGGACTAGCGGGAGCCCGGACAGATACGCAGTATTTT	CASSSGLAGARTDTQYF
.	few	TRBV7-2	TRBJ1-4	TGTGCCAGCAGCTTGCGACACCTTAATGAAAAACTGTTTTTT	CASSLRHLNEKLFF
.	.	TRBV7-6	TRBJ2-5	TGTGCCAGCAGCCCTTCAGCGGGTCAAGAGACCCAGTACTTC	CASSPSAGQETQYF
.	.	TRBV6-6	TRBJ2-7	TGTGCCAGCAGTCGGGGACCGGTCTACGAGCAGTACTTC	CASSRGPVYEQYF
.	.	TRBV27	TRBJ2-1	TGTGCCAGCAGTTTGGGATACCTCAATGAGCAGTTCTTC	CASSLGYLNEQFF
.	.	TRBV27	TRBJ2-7	TGTGCCAGCAGTTTCGTCGATAACACCGGCGAGCAGTACTTC	CASSFVDNTGEQYF
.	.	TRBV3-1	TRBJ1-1	TGTGCCAGCAGCCCTACTCGGGGAAGCACTGAAGCTTTCTTT	CASSPTRGSTEAFF
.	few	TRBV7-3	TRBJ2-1	TGTGCCAGCAGCTCGGGACCTCCAGGGAATGAGCAGTTCTTC	CASSSGPPGNEQFF
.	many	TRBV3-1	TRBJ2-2	TGTGCCAGCAGCCAAGCCACCGGGGAGCTGTTTTTT	CASSQATGELFF
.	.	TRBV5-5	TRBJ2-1	TGTGCCAGCAGCTTTTTAGCGGCAGGCCACAATGAGCAGTTCTTC	CASSFLAAGHNEQFF
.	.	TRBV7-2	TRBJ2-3	TGTGCCAGCAGCCCTTACCGCCTGGGAACAGATACGCAGTATTTT	CASSPYRLGTDTQYF
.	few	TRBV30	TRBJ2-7	TGTGCCTGGAGTGTAAGCAGGGCCGAGCAGTACTTC	CAWSVSRAEQYF
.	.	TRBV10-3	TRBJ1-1	TGTGCCACCGACGCTGGGGTCGGCACTGAAGCTTTCTTT	CATDAGVGTEAFF
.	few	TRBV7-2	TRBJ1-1	TGTGCCAGCAGCTTAGTTTTGGTCGAAGCTTTCTTT	CASSLVLVEAFF
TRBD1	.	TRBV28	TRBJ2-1	TGTGCCAGCAGTTGGCGGACAGGGGGAAACAATGAGCAGTTCTTC	CASSWRTGGNNEQFF
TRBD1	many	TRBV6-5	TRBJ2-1	TGTGCCAGCAGTTACTCCACAGGGGGCGTTTTTAATGAGCAGTTCTTC	CASSYSTGGVFNEQFF
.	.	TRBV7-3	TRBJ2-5	TGTGCCAGCAGCTTAACGAGCGCGCGAGGAGAGACCCAGTACTTC	CASSLTSARGETQYF
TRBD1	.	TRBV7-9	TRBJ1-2	TGTGCCAGCAGCCCCACCGGGACAGGGTTAGAAGGCTACACCTTC	CASSPTGTGLEGYTF
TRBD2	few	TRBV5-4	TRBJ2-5	TGTGCCAGCAGCTTAACGGCGGGAGTACAAGAGACCCAGTACTTC	CASSLTAGVQETQYF
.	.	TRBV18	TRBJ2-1	TGTGCCAGCTCAATCGGGGCCTACGACAATGAGCAGTTCTTC	CASSIGAYDNEQFF
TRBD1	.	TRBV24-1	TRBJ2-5	TGTGCCACCAGTGACCCGGGACAGGGGAGAGGAGAGACCCAGTACTTC	CATSDPGQGRGETQYF
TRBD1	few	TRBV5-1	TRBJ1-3	TGCGCCAGCAGCGAACAGGGGAACTCTGGAAACACCATATATTTT	CASSEQGNSGNTIYF
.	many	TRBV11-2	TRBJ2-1	TGTGCCAGCAGCTTAGGTGTGCTTGAGCAGTTCTTC	CASSLGVLEQFF
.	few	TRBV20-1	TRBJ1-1	TGCAGTTGCGGGAGCTACATGAACACTGAAGCTTTCTTT	CSCGSYMNTEAFF
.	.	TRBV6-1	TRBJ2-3	TGTGCCAGCATGGAGAGGGGCACAGATACGCAGTATTTT	CASMERGTDTQYF
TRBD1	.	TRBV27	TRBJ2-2	TGTGCCAGCACGGGGACAGGGCTAACCGGGGAGCTGTTTTTT	CASTGTGLTGELFF
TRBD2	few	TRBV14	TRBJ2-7	TGTGCCAGCAGCCAAGCTCTACCGGGACTAGCCTACGAGCAGTACTTC	CASSQALPGLAYEQYF
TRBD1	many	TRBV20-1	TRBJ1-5	TGCAGTGCTAGGGAGGGGGCGGCGGTGAGCAATCAGCCCCAGCATTTT	CSAREGAAVSNQPQHF
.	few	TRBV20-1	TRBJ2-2	TGCAGTGCTCCGGGGGACGCTCTCAACCGGGGGGAGCTGTTTTTT	CSAPGDALNRGELFF
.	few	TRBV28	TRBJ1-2	TGTGCCAGCAGTTTTCGTCAGGGGTACTATGGCTACACCTTC	CASSFRQGYYGYTF
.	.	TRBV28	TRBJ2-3	TGTGCCAGCTCCGGGGGGCGGGCCCTCGGAGATACGCAGTATTTT	CASSGGRALGDTQYF
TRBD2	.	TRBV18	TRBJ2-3	TGTGCCAGCTCACCCAGGACTAGCGGGAACCCTAGCACAGATACGCAGTATTTT	CASSPRTSGNPSTDTQYF
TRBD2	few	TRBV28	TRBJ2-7	TGTGCCAGCAGTCCCCAGGGGGCTAGCGGGAGGTACGAGCAGTACTTC	CASSPQGASGRYEQYF
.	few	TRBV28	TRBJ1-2	TGTGCCAGCAGCCGCCCGGGGGAGGGGACGTATGGCTACACCTTC	CASSRPGEGTYGYTF
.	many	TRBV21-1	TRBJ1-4	TGTGCCAGCAGTCTGCTCCCCCGGGGCCGGGGAAGGAATGAAAAACTGTTTTTT	CASSLLPRGRGRNEKLFF
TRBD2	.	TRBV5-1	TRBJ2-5	TGCGCCAGCAGCCTACTAGCGGGAGAAGAGACCCAGTACTTC	CASSLLAGEETQYF
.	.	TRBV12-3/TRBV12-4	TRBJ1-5	TGTGCCAGCAGGCAATCTAATCAGCCCCAGCATTTT	CASRQSNQPQHF
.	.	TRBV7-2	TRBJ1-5	TGTGCCAGCAGCTACGGACAACCCAATCAGCCCCAGCATTTT	CASSYGQPNQPQHF
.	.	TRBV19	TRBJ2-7	TGTGCCAGTAGTAGCGGGGCCGTCTACGAGCAGTACTTC	CASSSGAVYEQYF
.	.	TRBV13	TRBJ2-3	TGTGCCAGCAGCGGTACGTTGGAGAGGGCCAAGGGAGATACGCAGTATTTT	CASSGTLERAKGDTQYF
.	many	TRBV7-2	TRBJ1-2	TGTGCCAGCAGCTTAGATCCGGGAAGCGACTATGGCTACACCTTC	CASSLDPGSDYGYTF
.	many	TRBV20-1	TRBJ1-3	TGCAGTGCTGATACATACCCCTCTGGAAACACCATATATTTT	CSADTYPSGNTIYF
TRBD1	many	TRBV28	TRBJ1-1	TGTGCCAGCAGTTTACAGGGTACAGGGGGGGACACTGAAGCTTTCTTT	CASSLQGTGGDTEAFF
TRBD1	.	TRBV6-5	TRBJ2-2	TGTGCCAGCAGCCCGGGACAGGGGGCGTCCGGGGAGCTGTTTTTT	CASSPGQGASGELFF
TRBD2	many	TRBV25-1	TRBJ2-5	TGTGCCAGCAGTACCGGGGGGGGTGACCCCCAAGAGACCCAGTACTTC	CASSTGGGDPQETQYF
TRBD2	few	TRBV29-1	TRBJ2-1	TGCAGCGTCCCCGGACTAGGATGGTTCTACAATGAGCAGTTCTTC	CSVPGLGWFYNEQFF
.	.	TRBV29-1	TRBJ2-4	TGCAGCGTTGGGGTCAGGCTTTCCAAAAACATTCAGTACTTC	CSVGVRLSKNIQYF
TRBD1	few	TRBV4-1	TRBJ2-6	TGCGCCAGCAGCCAGGTGGGACAGGGCTCTGGGGCCAACGTCCTGACTTTC	CASSQVGQGSGANVLTF
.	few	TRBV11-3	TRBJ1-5	TGTGCCAGCAGCTCCCCCCGGGGCAATCAGCCCCAGCATTTT	CASSSPRGNQPQHF
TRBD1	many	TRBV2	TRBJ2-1	TGTGCCAGCAGTGAAGGGACAGGGCTCCCTGAGCAGTTCTTC	CASSEGTGLPEQFF
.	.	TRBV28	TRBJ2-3	TGTGCCAGCAGTTTTGTAGGGGAGGTAGGAGATACGCAGTATTTT	CASSFVGEVGDTQYF
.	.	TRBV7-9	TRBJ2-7	TGTGCCAGCAGCTTTCACCCGAAGGACAGCACCTACGAGCAGTACTTC	CASSFHPKDSTYEQYF
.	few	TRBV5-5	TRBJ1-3	TGTGCCAGCAGCCGCGAAGTTTCAGGCACCATATATTTT	CASSREVSGTIYF
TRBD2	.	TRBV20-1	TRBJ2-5	TGCAGTGCTAGAGATCCGGGAGGAGTACGGGAGACCCAGTACTTC	CSARDPGGVRETQYF
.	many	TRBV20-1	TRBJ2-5	TGCAGTGCTAGTAGTAGGGGCGTCTGGGGGACCCAGTACTTC	CSASSRGVWGTQYF
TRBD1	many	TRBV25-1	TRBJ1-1	TGTGCCAGCAGAGGATACCAAGGACAGGGTTCTGAAGCTTTCTTT	CASRGYQGQGSEAFF
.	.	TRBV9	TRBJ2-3	TGTGCCAGCAGTTTGACTGTTACTAGCACAGATACGCAGTATTTT	CASSLTVTSTDTQYF